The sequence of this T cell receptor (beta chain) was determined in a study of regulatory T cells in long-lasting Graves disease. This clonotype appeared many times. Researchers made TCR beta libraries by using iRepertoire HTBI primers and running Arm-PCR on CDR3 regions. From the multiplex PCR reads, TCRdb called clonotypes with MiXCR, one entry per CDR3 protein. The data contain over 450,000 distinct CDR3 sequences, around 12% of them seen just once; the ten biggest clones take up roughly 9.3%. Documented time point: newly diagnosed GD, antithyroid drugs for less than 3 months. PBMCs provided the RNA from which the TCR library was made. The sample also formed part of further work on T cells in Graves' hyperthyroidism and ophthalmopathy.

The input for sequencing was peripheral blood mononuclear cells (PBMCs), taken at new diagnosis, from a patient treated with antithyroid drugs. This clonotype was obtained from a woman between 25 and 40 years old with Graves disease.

This CDR3 reads CSARAQRGTISSYNSPLHF. Written as DNA, the CDR3 is TGCAGTGCTAGAGCCCAAAGGGGGACTATAAGCTCCTATAATTCACCCCTCCACTTT. This rearrangement joins TRBV20-1 to TRBJ1-6; D is perhaps TRBD1 (6 bases). This CDR3 is 19 amino acids long. Looked up from germline, CDR1 is DFQATT and CDR2 is SNEGSKA (reference sequence). V lost 1 base to trimming and J lost 0 bases, with 19 bases between them.